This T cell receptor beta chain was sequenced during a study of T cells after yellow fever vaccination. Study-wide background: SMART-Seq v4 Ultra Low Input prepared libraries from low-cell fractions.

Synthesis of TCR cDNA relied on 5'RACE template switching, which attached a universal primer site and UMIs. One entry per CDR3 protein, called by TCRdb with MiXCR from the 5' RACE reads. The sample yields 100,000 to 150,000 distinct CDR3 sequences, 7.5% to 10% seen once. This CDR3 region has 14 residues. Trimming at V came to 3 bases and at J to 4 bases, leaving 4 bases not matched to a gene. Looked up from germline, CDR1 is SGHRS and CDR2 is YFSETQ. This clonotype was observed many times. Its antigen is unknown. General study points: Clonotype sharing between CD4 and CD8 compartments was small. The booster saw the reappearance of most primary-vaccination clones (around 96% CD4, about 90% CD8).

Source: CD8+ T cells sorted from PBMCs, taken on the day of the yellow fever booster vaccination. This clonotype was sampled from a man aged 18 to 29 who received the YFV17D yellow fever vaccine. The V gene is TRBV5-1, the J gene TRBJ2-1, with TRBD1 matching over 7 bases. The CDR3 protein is CASSWDSLYNEQFF. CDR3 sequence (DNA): TGCGCCAGCAGCTGGGACAGCCTTTACAATGAGCAGTTCTTC.